The 28 T cell receptor beta chains below were found in one sample sequenced in a study of cytotoxic CD8 clonotypes in ibrutinib-treated CLL. Method: immunoSEQ multiplex PCR; TCRdb's copy keeps in-frame clones and lacks some. The profile shows about 14,000 clones, 70% of them singletons. The specimen comprised PBMCs, sampled before ibrutinib treatment. The receptors were gathered from a human donor with chronic lymphocytic leukemia.

This clone was picked up a small number of times. The V and J genes are TRBV7-9 and TRBJ1-1; 8 positions agree with TRBD1. The germline V gene has CDR1 SEHNR and CDR2 FQNEAQ (reference sequence). CDR3 size: 14 residues. The ends lost 7 bases at V and 3 bases at J; junction bases unmatched: 7. The CDR3 sequence: CASTRTGLDTEAFF. The CDR3 bases are TGTGCCAGCACCCGGACAGGGTTAGACACTGAAGCTTTCTTT.

The chain has TRBV6-5 and TRBJ2-7, with 11 bases that match TRBD1. Trimming took 2 bases from V and 5 from J; bases not matched to a gene: 2. Germline CDR1 is MNHEY and CDR2 is SVGAGI. This CDR3 spans 14 amino acids. DNA for the CDR3: TGTGCCAGCAGTTACGGGACAGGGGGGGACGAGCAGTACTTC. This codes for CASSYGTGGDEQYF.

The chain is built from TRBV6-5 and TRBJ1-4; D not resolved. The length of the CDR3 is 13 residues. V lost 0 bases and J 7 bases, leaving 6 bases between the germline ends. In germline, CDR1 is MNHEY, CDR2 SVGAGI. CDR3 in DNA: TGTGCCAGCAGTTACTCGAGTGGTGAAAAACTGTTTTTT. Protein product: CASSYSSGEKLFF.

This chain links TRBV4-2 with TRBJ2-3; D not resolved. This CDR3 has 14 residues. V lost 3 bases to trimming and J lost 4 bases, with 11 bases between them. The germline gives CDR1 LGHNA, CDR2 YNFKEQ. CDR3 nucleotides: TGTGCCAGCAGCCAGGCCAATAGTGCAGATACGCAGTATTTT. Translated, it gives CASSQANSADTQYF.

The V gene is TRBV5-4, the J gene TRBJ2-7; the D gene could be TRBD1 or TRBD2 (5 bases each). The length of the CDR3 is 13 residues. V was clipped by 4 bases and J by 7 bases, with 15 bases between them. CDR1 SGHNT and CDR2 YYREEE come from the germline V gene (reference sequence). The CDR3 is CASSAPGPGEQYF. CDR3 DNA: TGTGCCAGCAGCGCACCGGGACCTGGGGAGCAGTACTTC.

This chain connects TRBV7-2 to TRBJ1-4; 7 bases match TRBD1. With V trimmed by 5 bases and J by 7 bases, 10 bases remained unmatched. The CDR3 is 15 amino acids. The germline gives CDR1 SGHTA, CDR2 FQGNSA. The CDR3 protein is CASSRGGTVGEKLFF. The DNA for the CDR3 is TGTGCCAGCAGCCGAGGGGGGACAGTTGGTGAAAAACTGTTTTTT.

The V and J genes are TRBV2 and TRBJ2-1; no clear D. CDR1 SNHLY and CDR2 FYNNEI come from the germline V gene. V dropped 8 bases and J dropped 6 bases, with 8 bases sitting between them. CDR3 length equals 11 residues. The CDR3 DNA reads TGTGCCAGCTGGGCCCCCAATGAGCAGTTCTTC. Amino acid sequence: CASWAPNEQFF.

This clone was found once. The gene calls are TRBV30 and TRBJ1-1; D gene uncertain. V was trimmed by 2 bases and J by 6 bases, leaving 13 bases between them. Per germline, CDR1 GTSNPN and CDR2 SVGIG (reference sequence). The CDR3 has 13 residues. The CDR3 protein is CAWSPRTAAEAFF. The CDR3 nucleotides are TGTGCCTGGAGTCCCAGGACGGCCGCTGAAGCTTTCTTT.

This chain uses TRBV28 with TRBJ2-7, with D uncertain. Trimming removed 8 bases from V and 0 bases from J, with 11 bases in between. This CDR3 is built from 13 residues. Per germline, CDR1 MDHEN and CDR2 SYDVKM. The DNA of the CDR3 is TGTGCCAGCCGGGTCGTAAACTCCTACGAGCAGTACTTC. Translated, it gives CASRVVNSYEQYF. Filled out from reference TRBV28 and TRBJ2-7, the complete variable domain reads DVKVTQSSRYLVKRTGEKVFLECVQDMDHENMFWYRQDPGLGLRLIYFSYDVKMKEKGDIPEGYSVSREKKERFSLILESASTNQTSMYLCASRVVNSYEQYFGPGTRLTVT.

This clone was counted between two and nine times. The gene calls are TRBV6-5 and TRBJ1-2; the D is unclear. The germline V gene encodes CDR1 MNHEY and CDR2 SVGAGI. V dropped 0 bases and J dropped 2 bases, with 7 bases sitting between them. The CDR3 has 14 amino acids. CDR3 DNA sequence: TGTGCCAGCAGTTACTCGAGGCAGAACTATGGCTACACCTTC. Translating it yields CASSYSRQNYGYTF.

J is TRBJ1-1 and V is TRBV4-3; D gene ambiguous. V lost 1 base and J 4 bases, leaving 10 bases between the germline ends. Germline V gives CDR1 LGHNA, CDR2 YSLEER. This CDR3 is built from 14 residues. CDR3 protein: CASSQGAVGTEAFF. In nucleotides, the CDR3 is TGCGCCAGCAGCCAAGGGGCGGTGGGCACTGAAGCTTTCTTT.

The chain is built from TRBV18 and TRBJ1-4; no definite D call. CDR1 KGHSH and CDR2 LQKENI come from the germline V gene. The CDR3 has 14 amino acids. The V end lost 6 bases, the J end lost 5 bases, and 13 bases lay between the germline ends. CDR3 residues: CASSPGSGNEKLFF. CDR3 sequence (DNA): TGTGCCAGCTCCCCGGGGAGCGGCAATGAAAAACTGTTTTTT. The full variable domain, in which reference TRBV18 and TRBJ1-4 provide the parts outside the CDR3, is NAGVMQNPRHLVRRRGQEARLRCSPMKGHSHVYWYRQLPEEGLKFMVYLQKENIIDESGMPKERFSAEFPKEGPSILRIQQVVRGDSAAYFCASSPGSGNEKLFFGSGTQLSVL.

This clone has a single count. The chain joins TRBV7-8 to TRBJ2-2; 15 bases align to TRBD2. Losses at the gene ends were 1 base for V and 3 bases for J; bases not matched to a gene: 6. The V gene's germline CDR1 is SGHVS and CDR2 FQNEAQ. The CDR3 extends over 19 amino acids. The CDR3 sequence is CASSLVGLAGGGDTGELFF. As DNA, the CDR3 is TGTGCCAGCAGCTTAGTGGGACTAGCGGGAGGCGGCGACACCGGGGAGCTGTTTTTT.

The chain couples TRBV6-5 to TRBJ1-2; D is undetermined. The germline V gene encodes CDR1 MNHEY and CDR2 SVGAGI. The CDR3 spans 15 residues. Deletions cut 9 bases from V and 0 bases from J, with 17 bases between. The CDR3 loop reads CASRSTAGSNYGYTF. CDR3 coding DNA: TGTGCCAGTAGATCTACCGCCGGATCTAACTATGGCTACACCTTC.

The V call is TRBV27, the J call TRBJ1-4; 7 bases fit TRBD1. V lost 7 bases and J lost 4; bases outside the gene matches: 9. The CDR3 extends over 15 amino acids. Per germline, CDR1 MNHEY and CDR2 SMNVEV (reference sequence). CDR3 DNA sequence: TGTGCCAGCAAAAGGGTCGACAGGGTTAATGAAAAACTGTTTTTT. Translating it yields CASKRVDRVNEKLFF.

The chain combines TRBV9 with TRBJ2-1, with 11 bases that match TRBD2. CDR1 and CDR2 from the germline V gene are SGDLS and YYNGEE. V gave up 3 bases and J gave up 3 bases; unmatched junction bases: 8. This CDR3 region has 17 residues. The CDR3 nucleotides are TGTGCCAGCAGCGCGTTCGGGACTAGCGGTCGCTACAATGAGCAGTTCTTC. Amino acid sequence: CASSAFGTSGRYNEQFF.

CDR3 nucleotides: TGCGCCAGCAGCCCGGAAGGGGGAGAGACCCAGTACTTC. Protein: CASSPEGGETQYF. The chain has TRBV5-1 and TRBJ2-5; maybe TRBD1 (6 bases). The germline V gene has CDR1 SGHRS and CDR2 YFSETQ. The V gene lost 4 bases and the J gene lost 4 bases, with 11 bases spanning the gap. The CDR3 covers 13 residues.

About this clone itself: The conserved final phenylalanine or tryptophan is absent from the CDR3, which likely points to a read error. Because the CDR3's place on the DNA is in doubt, the DNA is left out and the CDR3 is given as listed by TCRdb. The chain couples TRBV9 to TRBJ1-1. From its first to its last residue, the CDR3 has 11 amino acids. Per germline, CDR1 SGDLS and CDR2 YYNGEE. The CDR3 is CASSVALLGTV.

V is TRBV6-1 and J is TRBJ2-7; D not certain. Trimming left V 3 bases short and J 6 bases short, with 12 bases between. The germline CDR1 and CDR2 sequences are MNHNS and SASEGT. This CDR3 region has 13 residues. The CDR3 region has the DNA TGTGCCAGCAGTGAGGGGTGGGGTGGCGAGCAGTACTTC. It codes for CASSEGWGGEQYF.

V is TRBV9 and J is TRBJ1-3, with 8 bases fitting TRBD1. This CDR3 has 15 residues. Germline CDR1 SGDLS, CDR2 YYNGEE. With V trimmed by 6 bases and J by 3 bases, 8 bases remained unmatched. The DNA for the CDR3 is TGTGCCAGCACCAGGGGGACAGGAGGTGGAAACACCATATATTTT. This encodes CASTRGTGGGNTIYF.

The sample holds a few counts of this clone. The chain is built from TRBV5-6 and TRBJ1-5; D ambiguous. CDR3 length: 13 residues. From germline, CDR1 is SGHDT and CDR2 YYEEEE. Trimming shortened V by 4 bases and J by 6 bases, and 11 bases separated the two germline ends. CDR3 DNA sequence: TGTGCCAGCAGCCCCGACCGGGGTCAGCCCCAGCATTTT. This codes for CASSPDRGQPQHF.

V is TRBV5-1 and J is TRBJ2-3, with 10 bases aligning to TRBD1. Per germline, CDR1 SGHRS and CDR2 YFSETQ. The trim removed 4 bases at V and 3 bases at J, leaving 8 bases unmatched. This CDR3 has 16 residues. The CDR3 DNA sequence: TGCGCCAGCAGCCCGAGGGACAGGGGTTTGACAGATACGCAGTATTTT. Translation: CASSPRDRGLTDTQYF.

Of note for this clone: Its ends do not fully match the called genes, so a read error is possible. This chain uses TRBV10-3 with TRBJ1-1; 9 bases are shared with TRBD1. Germline values: CDR1 ENHRY, CDR2 SYGVKD. This CDR3 comprises 13 residues. Written as DNA, the CDR3 is TGTGCCATCACTGAGACAGGGGGCACTGAAGCTTTCTTT. Translating it yields CAITETGGTEAFF.

This clone was detected a few times. V and J are TRBV11-2 and TRBJ2-7, with D perhaps assigned TRBD1 or TRBD2 (6 bases each). The CDR3 contains 16 residues. The V and J ends lost 0 bases and 5 bases respectively, with 17 bases between them. The germline CDR1 and CDR2 sequences are SGHAT and FQNNGV. The CDR3 here is CASSLEGGWGAHEQYF. The CDR3 DNA sequence: TGTGCCAGCAGCTTAGAAGGAGGGTGGGGGGCCCACGAGCAGTACTTC.

The chain couples TRBV5-6 to TRBJ2-3; 9 bases line up with TRBD2. Germline V CDR1 and CDR2: SGHDT, YYEEEE. The CDR3 spans 13 residues. J was trimmed by 12 bases and V by 5 bases; bases with no gene match: 10. The CDR3 DNA sequence: TGTGCCAGCAGATGGGCGGGAGGGTCCCTACAGTATTTT. Translating it yields CASRWAGGSLQYF.

This chain links TRBV5-1 with TRBJ2-5, with 9 bases lining up with TRBD1. After removal of 3 bases from V and 1 base from J, the junction contained 4 bases not matched to a gene. The CDR3 length is 15 residues. Germline CDR1 reads SGHRS; CDR2 reads YFSETQ. The CDR3 spells CASSSTTGGQETQYF. In DNA, the CDR3 is TGCGCCAGCAGCTCCACGACAGGGGGCCAAGAGACCCAGTACTTC.

The chain recombines TRBV5-1 with TRBJ1-3; D not certain. The CDR3 runs to 14 residues. The V and J ends lost 5 bases and 0 bases respectively, with 9 bases between them. Per germline, CDR1 SGHRS and CDR2 YFSETQ. The CDR3: CASRAGLSGNTIYF. The CDR3 coding sequence is TGCGCCAGCAGGGCAGGCCTCTCTGGAAACACCATATATTTT. Together with reference TRBV5-1 and TRBJ1-3, the CDR3 gives the full variable domain: KAGVTQTPRYLIKTRGQQVTLSCSPISGHRSVSWYQQTPGQGLQFLFEYFSETQRNKGNFPGRFSGRQFSNSRSEMNVSTLELGDSALYLCASRAGLSGNTIYFGEGSWLTVV.

The genes are TRBV4-3 and TRBJ1-1, with 8 bases matching TRBD1. V lost 0 bases and J lost 3; bases outside the gene matches: 6. From germline, CDR1 is LGHNA and CDR2 YSLEER. The CDR3 runs 16 residues. The CDR3 region has the DNA TGCGCCAGCAGCCAAGAGGTGGCAGGGGGCCACACTGAAGCTTTCTTT. Amino acid sequence: CASSQEVAGGHTEAFF.